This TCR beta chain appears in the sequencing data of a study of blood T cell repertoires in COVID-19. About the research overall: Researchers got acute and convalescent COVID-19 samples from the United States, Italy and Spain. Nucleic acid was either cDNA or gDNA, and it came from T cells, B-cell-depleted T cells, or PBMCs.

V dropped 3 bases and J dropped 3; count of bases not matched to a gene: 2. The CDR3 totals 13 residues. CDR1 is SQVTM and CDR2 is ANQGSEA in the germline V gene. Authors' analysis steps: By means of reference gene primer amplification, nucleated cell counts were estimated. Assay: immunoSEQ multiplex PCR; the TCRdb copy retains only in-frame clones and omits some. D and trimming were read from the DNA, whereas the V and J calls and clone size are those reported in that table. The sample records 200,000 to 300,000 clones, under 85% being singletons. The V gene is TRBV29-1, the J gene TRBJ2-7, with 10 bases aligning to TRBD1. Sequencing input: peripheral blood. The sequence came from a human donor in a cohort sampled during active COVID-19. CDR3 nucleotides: TGCAGCGTTGAGGGACAGGGGTTCTACGAGCAGTACTTC. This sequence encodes CSVEGQGFYEQYF.